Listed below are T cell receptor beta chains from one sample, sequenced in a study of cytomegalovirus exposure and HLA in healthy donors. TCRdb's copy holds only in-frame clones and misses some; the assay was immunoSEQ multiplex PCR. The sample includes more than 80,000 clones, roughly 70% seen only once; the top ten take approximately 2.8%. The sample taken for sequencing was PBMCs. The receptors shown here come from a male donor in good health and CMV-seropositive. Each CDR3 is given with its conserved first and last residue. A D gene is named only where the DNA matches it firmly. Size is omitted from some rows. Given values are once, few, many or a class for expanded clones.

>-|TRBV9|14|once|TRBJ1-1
TGTGCCAGCAGCGTAGGGGCTTACAACACTGAAGCTTTCTTT
CASSVGAYNTEAFF
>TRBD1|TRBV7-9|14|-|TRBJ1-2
TGTGCCAGCAGCGACAGGGGAAGGGGGTATGGCTACACCTTC
CASSDRGRGYGYTF
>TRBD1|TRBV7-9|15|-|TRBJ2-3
TGTGCCAGCAGCTCAGGGCAGGGGGTTACAGATACGCAGTATTTT
CASSSGQGVTDTQYF
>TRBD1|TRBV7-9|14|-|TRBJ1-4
TGTGCCAGCAGCTCGGACAGGGAAGTAGTAAAACTGTTTTTT
CASSSDREVVKLFF
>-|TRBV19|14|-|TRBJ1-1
TGTGCCAGTAGTATAGGGCAGGGGAACACTGAAGCTTTCTTT
CASSIGQGNTEAFF
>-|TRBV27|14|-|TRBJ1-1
TGTGCCAGCAGTCGCCGACAGTCGTACACTGAAGCTTTCTTT
CASSRRQSYTEAFF
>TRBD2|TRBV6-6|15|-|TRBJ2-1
TGTGCCAGCAGTCGCGGGGGGGCCCGTGACAATGAGCAGTTCTTC
CASSRGGARDNEQFF
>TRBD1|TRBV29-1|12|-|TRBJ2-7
TGCAGCGTTCCTGACAGGGGGGCCGAGCAGTACTTC
CSVPDRGAEQYF
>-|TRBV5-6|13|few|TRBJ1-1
TGTGCCAGCAGCTTGGATCTAAACACTGAAGCTTTCTTT
CASSLDLNTEAFF
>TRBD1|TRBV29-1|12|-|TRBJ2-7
TGCAGCGCAGGACAGGGGATCCGCGAGCAGTACTTC
CSAGQGIREQYF
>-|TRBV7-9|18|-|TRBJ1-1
TGTGCCAGCAGCTCGACTATCGCAGGGGTAGCCCGGAACGCTGAAGCTTTCTTT
CASSSTIAGVARNAEAFF
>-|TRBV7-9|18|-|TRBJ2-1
TGTGCCAGCAGGGCGGGTGGGCGTTCGGGGTCTCAAACCAATGAGCAGTTCTTC
CASRAGGRSGSQTNEQFF
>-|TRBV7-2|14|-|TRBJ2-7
TGTGCCAGCAGCTTAGATCGGTTTTCGGGCGAGCAGTACTTC
CASSLDRFSGEQYF
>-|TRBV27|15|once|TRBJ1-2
TGTGCCAGCAGTTTATCACAGGGACCCCACTATGGCTACACCTTC
CASSLSQGPHYGYTF